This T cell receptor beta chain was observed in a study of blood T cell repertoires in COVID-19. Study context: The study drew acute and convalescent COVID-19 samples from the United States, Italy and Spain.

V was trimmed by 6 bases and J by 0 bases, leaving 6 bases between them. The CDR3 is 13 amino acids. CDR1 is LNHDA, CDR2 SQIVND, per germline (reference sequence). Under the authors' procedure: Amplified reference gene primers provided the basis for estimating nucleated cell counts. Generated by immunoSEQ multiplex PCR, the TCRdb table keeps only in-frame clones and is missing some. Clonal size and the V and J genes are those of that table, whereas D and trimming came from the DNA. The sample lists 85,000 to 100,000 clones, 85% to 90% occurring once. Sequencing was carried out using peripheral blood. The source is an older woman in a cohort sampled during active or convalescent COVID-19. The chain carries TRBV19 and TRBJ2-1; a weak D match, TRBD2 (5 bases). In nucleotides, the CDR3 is TGTGCCAGTAGGGGGAGCTCCTACAATGAGCAGTTCTTC. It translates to CASRGSSYNEQFF.